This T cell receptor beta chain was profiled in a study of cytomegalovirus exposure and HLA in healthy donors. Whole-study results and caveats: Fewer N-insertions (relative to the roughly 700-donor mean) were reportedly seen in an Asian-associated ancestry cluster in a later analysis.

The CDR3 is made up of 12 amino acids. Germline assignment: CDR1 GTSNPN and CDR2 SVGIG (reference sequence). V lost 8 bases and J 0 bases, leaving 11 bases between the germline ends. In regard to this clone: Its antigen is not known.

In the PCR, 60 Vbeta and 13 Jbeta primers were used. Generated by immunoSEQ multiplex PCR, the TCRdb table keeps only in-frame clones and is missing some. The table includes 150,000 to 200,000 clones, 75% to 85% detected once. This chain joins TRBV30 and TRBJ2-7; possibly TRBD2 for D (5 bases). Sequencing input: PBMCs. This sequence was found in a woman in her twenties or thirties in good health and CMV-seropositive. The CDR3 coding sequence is TGTGCCACGAGGGATAGCTCCTACGAGCAGTACTTC. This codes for CATRDSSYEQYF.